A single sample is the source of the 2 T cell receptor beta chains below, sequenced in a study of T cells and Merkel cell carcinoma outcomes. Clones were read by immunoSEQ multiplex PCR, and TCRdb kept only the in-frame ones, dropping some. Here the sample spans some 6,000 clones, under 80% being singletons. Sequencing was performed on tumor tissue from Merkel cell carcinoma. The receptors stem from a human donor with Merkel cell carcinoma. Some clones in this sample may be carry-over from other donors' samples.

This chain links TRBV5-8 with TRBJ1-1; TRBD1 might be the D (5 bases). Trimming took 2 bases from V and 11 from J, leaving 10 bases between them. The germline gives CDR1 SGHTS, CDR2 YDEGEE. The CDR3 consists of 11 residues. CDR3 bases: TGTGCCAGCAGCTTCGGGGGGGACGCTTTCTTT. Its protein product is CASSFGGDAFF.

The chain couples TRBV7-2 to TRBJ2-1; 11 bases agree with TRBD2. Germline V gives CDR1 SGHTA, CDR2 FQGNSA. After removal of 5 bases from V and 13 bases from J, the junction contained 7 bases not matched to a gene. There are 13 residues in the CDR3. The chain's CDR3 is CASSVTSGINQFF. For the CDR3, the DNA is TGTGCCAGCAGCGTGACTAGCGGGATAAATCAGTTCTTC.